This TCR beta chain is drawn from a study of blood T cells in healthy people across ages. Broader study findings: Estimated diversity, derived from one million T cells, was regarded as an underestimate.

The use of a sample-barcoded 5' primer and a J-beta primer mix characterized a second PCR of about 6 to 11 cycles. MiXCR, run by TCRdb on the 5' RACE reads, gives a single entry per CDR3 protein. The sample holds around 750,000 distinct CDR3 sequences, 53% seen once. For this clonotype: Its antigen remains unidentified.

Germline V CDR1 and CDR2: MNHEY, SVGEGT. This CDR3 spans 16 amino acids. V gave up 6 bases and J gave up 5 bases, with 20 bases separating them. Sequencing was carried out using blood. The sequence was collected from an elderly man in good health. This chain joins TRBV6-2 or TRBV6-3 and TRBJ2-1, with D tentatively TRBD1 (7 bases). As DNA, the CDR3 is TGTGCCAGCAGAACCCAACAGGGGAGGTTCCACAATGAGCAGTTCTTC. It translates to CASRTQQGRFHNEQFF.